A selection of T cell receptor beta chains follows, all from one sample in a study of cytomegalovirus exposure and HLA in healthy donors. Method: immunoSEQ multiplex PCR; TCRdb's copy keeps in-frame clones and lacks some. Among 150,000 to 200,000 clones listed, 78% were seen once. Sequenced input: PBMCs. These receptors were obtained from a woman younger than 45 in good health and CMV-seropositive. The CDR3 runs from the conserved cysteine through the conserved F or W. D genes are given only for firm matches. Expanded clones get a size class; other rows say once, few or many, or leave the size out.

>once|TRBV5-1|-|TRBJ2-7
CASSLAGQRYEQYF
TGCGCCAGCAGCTTGGCGGGACAAAGGTACGAGCAGTACTTC
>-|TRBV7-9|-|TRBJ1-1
CASSLGRMNTEAFF
TGTGCCAGCAGCTTAGGCAGAATGAACACTGAAGCTTTCTTT
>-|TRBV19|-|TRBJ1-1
CASTGMGRTEAFF
TGTGCCAGTACCGGTATGGGGCGCACTGAAGCTTTCTTT
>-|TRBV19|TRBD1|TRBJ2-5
CASSASQGAVGETQYF
TGTGCCAGTAGTGCCTCGCAGGGGGCAGTAGGAGAGACCCAGTACTTC
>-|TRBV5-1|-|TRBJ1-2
CASSLDGVSNYGYTF
TGCGCCAGCAGCTTGGACGGGGTATCTAACTATGGCTACACCTTC
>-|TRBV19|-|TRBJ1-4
CASSTAAMGGKKLFF
TGTGCCAGTAGTACGGCGGCGATGGGGGGGAAAAAACTGTTTTTT
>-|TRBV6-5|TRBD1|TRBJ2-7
CASKGTGGTYEQYF
TGTGCCAGCAAGGGGACAGGGGGAACCTACGAGCAGTACTTC
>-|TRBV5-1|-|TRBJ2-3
CASSLIITDTQYF
TGCGCCAGCAGCTTGATCATCACAGATACGCAGTATTTT
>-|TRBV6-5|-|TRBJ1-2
CASSYWGGDYGYTF
TGTGCCAGCAGTTACTGGGGAGGGGACTATGGCTACACCTTC
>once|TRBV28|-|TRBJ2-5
CASSRDQETQYF
TGTGCCAGCAGTCGGGACCAAGAGACCCAGTACTTC
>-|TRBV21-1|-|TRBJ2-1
CASSKKNRREQFF
TGTGCCAGCAGCAAAAAAAATCGGAGGGAGCAGTTCTTC
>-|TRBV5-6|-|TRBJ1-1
CASSLSWGGTTEAFF
TGTGCCAGCAGCCTTTCGTGGGGGGGCACCACTGAAGCTTTCTTT
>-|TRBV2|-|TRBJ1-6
CASPNSYNSPLHF
TGTGCCAGCCCTAACTCCTATAATTCACCCCTCCACTTT
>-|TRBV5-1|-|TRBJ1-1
CASSDSVLGAVEAFF
TGCGCCAGCAGCGACTCGGTGTTGGGGGCGGTTGAAGCTTTCTTT
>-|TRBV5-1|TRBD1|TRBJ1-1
CASSQNRGAEAFF
TGCGCCAGCAGCCAGAACAGGGGGGCTGAAGCTTTCTTT
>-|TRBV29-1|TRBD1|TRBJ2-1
CSPRDRGHTVGGYNEQFF
TGCAGCCCACGGGACAGGGGGCACACTGTTGGGGGCTACAATGAGCAGTTCTTC
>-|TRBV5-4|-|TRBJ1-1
CASSFRGTEAFF
TGTGCCAGCAGCTTTCGGGGCACTGAAGCTTTCTTT
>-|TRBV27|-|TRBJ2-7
CAAGGPGAVPSYEQYF
TGTGCCGCCGGGGGACCTGGAGCTGTCCCCTCCTACGAGCAGTACTTC
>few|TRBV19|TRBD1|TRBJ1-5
CASGNQRLTGGQPQHF
TGTGCCAGTGGAAATCAGCGGTTAACAGGGGGACAGCCCCAGCATTTT
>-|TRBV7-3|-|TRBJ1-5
CASSLTPDQPQHF
TGTGCCAGCAGCCTCACCCCGGATCAGCCCCAGCATTTT
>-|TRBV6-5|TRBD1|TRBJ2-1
CASRTRQGENEQFF
TGTGCCAGCAGAACGAGACAGGGTGAAAATGAGCAGTTCTTC
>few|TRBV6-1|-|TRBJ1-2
CASSSRTGNYGYTF
TGTGCCAGCAGTTCCAGGACGGGGAACTATGGCTACACCTTC
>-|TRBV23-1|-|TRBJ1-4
CAPGQINEKLFF
TGCGCGCCGGGACAAATTAATGAAAAACTGTTTTTT
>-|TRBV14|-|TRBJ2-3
CASSKGTGRTDTQYF
TGTGCCAGCAGCAAAGGCACAGGGCGCACAGATACGCAGTATTTT
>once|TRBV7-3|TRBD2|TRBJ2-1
CASSPGGILTYNEQFF
TGTGCCAGCAGCCCGGGGGGGATCCTAACCTACAATGAGCAGTTCTTC
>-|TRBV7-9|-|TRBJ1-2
CASSQSKSGRNYGYTF
TGTGCCAGCAGCCAATCTAAGTCAGGGAGGAACTATGGCTACACCTTC
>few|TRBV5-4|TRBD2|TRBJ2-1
CASSPSGTPGDEQFF
TGTGCCAGCAGCCCAAGCGGGACCCCCGGGGATGAGCAGTTCTTC
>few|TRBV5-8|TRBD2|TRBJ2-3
CASSLYWLADSTDTQYF
TGTGCCAGCAGCTTGTATTGGCTAGCGGATAGCACAGATACGCAGTATTTT
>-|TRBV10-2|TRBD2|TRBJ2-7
CASSESTSGTYEQYF
TGCGCCAGCAGTGAGTCCACTAGCGGGACTTACGAGCAGTACTTC
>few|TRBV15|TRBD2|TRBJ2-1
CATSRGTVAGGSNEQFF
TGTGCCACCAGCAGAGGCACCGTAGCGGGAGGGAGCAATGAGCAGTTCTTC
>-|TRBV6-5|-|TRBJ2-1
CASSRTRDEQFF
TGTGCCAGCAGCCGAACTAGGGATGAGCAGTTCTTC
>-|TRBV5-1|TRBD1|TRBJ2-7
CASSPSGQAYEQYF
TGCGCCAGCAGCCCCTCGGGACAGGCCTACGAGCAGTACTTC
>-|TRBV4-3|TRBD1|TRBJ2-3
CASSLSTGAADTQYF
TGCGCCAGCAGCCTCTCGACAGGGGCGGCGGATACGCAGTATTTT
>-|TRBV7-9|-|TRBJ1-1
CAGLGGSDTEAFF
TGTGCCGGCCTAGGTGGTAGTGACACTGAAGCTTTCTTT
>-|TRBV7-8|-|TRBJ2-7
CASSLREAYEQYF
TGTGCCAGCAGCCTCAGGGAGGCCTACGAGCAGTACTTC
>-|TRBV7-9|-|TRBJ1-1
CASSLGGDEAFF
TGTGCCAGCAGCTTAGGGGGGGATGAAGCTTTCTTT
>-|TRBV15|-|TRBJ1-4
CATSREPGHSEKLFF
TGTGCCACCAGCAGAGAACCGGGACATAGTGAAAAACTGTTTTTT
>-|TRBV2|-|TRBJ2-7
CASSVKAGRGRQYF
TGTGCCAGCAGTGTAAAAGCAGGGAGGGGGAGGCAGTACTTC
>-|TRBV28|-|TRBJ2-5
CASSFFWESGRGAQETQYF
TGTGCCAGCAGTTTTTTTTGGGAAAGCGGGCGAGGGGCCCAAGAGACCCAGTACTTC
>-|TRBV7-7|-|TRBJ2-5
CASSLEGRGKETQYF
TGTGCTAGCAGCTTAGAGGGCAGGGGCAAAGAGACCCAGTACTTC
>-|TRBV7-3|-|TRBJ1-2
CASSSQGGGYTF
TGTGCCAGCAGCTCGCAAGGGGGTGGCTACACCTTC
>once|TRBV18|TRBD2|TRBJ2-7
CASSLGLVYEQYF
TGTGCCAGCTCACTGGGACTAGTCTACGAGCAGTACTTC
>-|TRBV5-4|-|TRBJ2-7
CASSSERTRPPYF
TGTGCCAGCAGCTCAGAGCGGACCAGGCCCCCGTACTTC
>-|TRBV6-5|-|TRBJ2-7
CASSQGVERSYEQYF
TGTGCCAGCAGCCAGGGTGTGGAGAGATCCTACGAGCAGTACTTC
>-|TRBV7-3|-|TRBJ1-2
CASSLTGGRDYGYTF
TGTGCCAGCAGCTTAACAGGGGGAAGAGATTATGGCTACACCTTC
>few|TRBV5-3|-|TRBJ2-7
CARRPTGIYEQYF
TGTGCCAGGCGGCCCACAGGGATCTACGAGCAGTACTTC
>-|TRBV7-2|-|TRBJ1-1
CASSFAKYGTEAFF
TGTGCCAGCAGCTTTGCCAAGTACGGGACTGAAGCTTTCTTT
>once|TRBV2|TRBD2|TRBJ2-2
CASRGGLGPGELFF
TGTGCCAGCCGGGGGGGTCTGGGGCCCGGGGAGCTGTTTTTT
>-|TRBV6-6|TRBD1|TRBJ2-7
CASSYGGTGREPYF
TGTGCCAGCAGTTACGGTGGGACAGGGCGGGAGCCGTACTTC
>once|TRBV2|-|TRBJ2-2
CASSESGCDTGELFF
TGTGCCAGCAGTGAATCTGGTTGCGACACCGGGGAGCTGTTTTTT
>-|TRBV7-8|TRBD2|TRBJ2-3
CASSKGGWAFSF
TGTGCCAGCAGTAAGGGAGGGTGGGCCTTCTCATTT